The T cell receptor beta chain under discussion was sequenced for a study of T cell repertoires in ileal Crohn's disease. CDR1 and CDR2 (germline): SGHVS, FNYEAQ. V trimming: 5 bases; J trimming: 5 bases; junction bases outside the gene matches: 5. CDR3 length equals 13 residues. Concerning this clone: Its cognate antigen is unknown.

Each sample's TCRB immunosequencing used 450 to 650 nanograms of biopsy DNA. Here immunoSEQ multiplex PCR was the method, and the copy in TCRdb shows in-frame clones only, minus some. The sample consists of over 11,000 clones, roughly 80% of them appearing once. General study points: Compared with CD4 T cells, sorted CD8 cells carried more expanded clones.

Sequencing input: ileal tissue. The source is an adult with Crohn's disease. V is TRBV7-6 and J is TRBJ2-7; TRBD1 aligns across 8 bases. This CDR3 reads CASSVTGANEQYF. The CDR3, as DNA: TGTGCCAGCAGCGTGACAGGGGCTAACGAGCAGTACTTC.